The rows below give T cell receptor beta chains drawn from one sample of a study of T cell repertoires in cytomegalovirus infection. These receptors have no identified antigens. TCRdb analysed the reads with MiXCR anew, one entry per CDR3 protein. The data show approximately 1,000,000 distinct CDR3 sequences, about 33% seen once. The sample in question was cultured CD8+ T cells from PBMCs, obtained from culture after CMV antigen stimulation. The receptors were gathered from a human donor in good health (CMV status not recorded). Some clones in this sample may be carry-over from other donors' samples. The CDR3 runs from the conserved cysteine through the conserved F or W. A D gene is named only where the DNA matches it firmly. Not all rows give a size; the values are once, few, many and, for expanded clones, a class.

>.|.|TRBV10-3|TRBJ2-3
TGTGCCATCAGTGAGTCTAGGCTAGCGTCTACAGATACGCAGTATTTT
CAISESRLASTDTQYF
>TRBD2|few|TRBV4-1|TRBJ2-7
TGCGCCAGCAGCCCTTCAGGGTCTAGCGGCTACGAGCAGTACTTC
CASSPSGSSGYEQYF
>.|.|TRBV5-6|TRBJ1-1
TGTGCCAGCAGCCTCCCAGGGGAAGAGACTTGGAACACTGAAGCTTTCTTT
CASSLPGEETWNTEAFF
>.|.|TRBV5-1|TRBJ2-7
TGCGCCAGCAGCTTGGGAGGGAGGCTGACCTACGAGCAGTACTTC
CASSLGGRLTYEQYF
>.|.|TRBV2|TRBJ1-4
TGTGCCAGCAGTGAATCCCCAGGCGATGATGAAAAACTGTTTTTT
CASSESPGDDEKLFF
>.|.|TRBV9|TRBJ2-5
TGTGCCAGCAGCGTAGAGGCAGTGGAGCAGGAGACCCAGTACTTC
CASSVEAVEQETQYF
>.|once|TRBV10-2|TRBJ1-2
TGCGCCAGCAGTGCCACGCGGGACATGCGAGACTATGGCTACACCTTC
CASSATRDMRDYGYTF
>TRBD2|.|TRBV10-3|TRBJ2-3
TGTGCCATCAGTTGGGGGGGGGACACAGATACGCAGTATTTT
CAISWGGDTDTQYF
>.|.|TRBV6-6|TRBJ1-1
TGTGCCAGCAGCACCCCGGGGATGAACACTGAAGCTTTCTTT
CASSTPGMNTEAFF
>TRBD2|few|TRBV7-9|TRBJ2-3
TGTGCCAGCAGGAATCTAGCGGGGCCCACAGATACGCAGTATTTT
CASRNLAGPTDTQYF
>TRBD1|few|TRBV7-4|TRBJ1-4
TGTGCCAGCAGAACCGGGACAGGGATGGTTGTGGTCGAAAAACTGTTTTTT
CASRTGTGMVVVEKLFF
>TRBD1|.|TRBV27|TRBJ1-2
TGTGCCAACAGTGCAGGGGGAAGTGGCTACACCTTC
CANSAGGSGYTF
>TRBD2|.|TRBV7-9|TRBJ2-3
TGTGCCAGCAGCCCTAGCGGGGGCACTCCCCGTTTAGATACGCAGTATTTT
CASSPSGGTPRLDTQYF
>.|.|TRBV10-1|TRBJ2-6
TGCGCCAGCGGATACAAGAGCTCTGGGGCCAACGTCCTGACTTTC
CASGYKSSGANVLTF
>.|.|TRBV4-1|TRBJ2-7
TGCGCCAGCAGCCAAGTGGCAGGGGATACCTACGAGCAGTACTTC
CASSQVAGDTYEQYF
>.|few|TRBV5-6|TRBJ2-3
TGTGCCAGCAGCGACACAGGAGTCACAGATACGCAGTATTTT
CASSDTGVTDTQYF
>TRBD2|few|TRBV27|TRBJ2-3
TGTGCCAGCACTGTCAGCGGGGCCACAGATACGCAGTATTTT
CASTVSGATDTQYF
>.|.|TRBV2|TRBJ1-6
TGTGCCAGCGGGTACCCCGGGATCAAAAATTCACCCCTCCACTTT
CASGYPGIKNSPLHF
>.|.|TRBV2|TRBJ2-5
TGTGCCAGCAGTGGGGCCGCGTACCAAGAGACCCAGTACTTC
CASSGAAYQETQYF
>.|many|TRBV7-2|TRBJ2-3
TGTGCCAGCAGCTTAGGCGGGGACAACACAGATACGCAGTATTTT
CASSLGGDNTDTQYF
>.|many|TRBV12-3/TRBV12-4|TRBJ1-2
TGTGCCAGCAGCCCCAGGGCAGATATTGGCTATGGCTACACCTTC
CASSPRADIGYGYTF
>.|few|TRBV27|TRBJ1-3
TGTGCCAGCAGTTGGGGACCACCTTCCTCTGGAAACACCATATATTTT
CASSWGPPSSGNTIYF
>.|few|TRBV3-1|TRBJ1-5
TGTGCCAGCAGCCAAGATGGAGGGGGAAGCAATCAGCCCCAGCATTTT
CASSQDGGGSNQPQHF
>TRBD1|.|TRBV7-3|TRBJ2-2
TGTGCCAGCAGCTTAACCGCGACAGGGTATTTTATCGGGGAGCTGTTTTTT
CASSLTATGYFIGELFF
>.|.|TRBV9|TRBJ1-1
TGTGCCAGCGCATCATTGGGCACTGAAGCTTTCTTT
CASASLGTEAFF
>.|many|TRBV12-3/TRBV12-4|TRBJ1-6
TGTGCCAGCAGGCTACAGGGAAAAGGGAATTCACCCCTCCACTTT
CASRLQGKGNSPLHF
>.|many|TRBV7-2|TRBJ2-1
TGTGCCAGCAGCTTAGCTCTAGTCTCCTACAATGAGCAGTTCTTC
CASSLALVSYNEQFF
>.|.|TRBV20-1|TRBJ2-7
TGCAGTGCTAGAGATTTAGAGCAGGGAGCCTACGAGCAGTACTTC
CSARDLEQGAYEQYF
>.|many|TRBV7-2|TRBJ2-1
TGTGCCAGCAGCTTAGTATCTCCAACGAGCTCCTACAATGAGCAGTTCTTC
CASSLVSPTSSYNEQFF
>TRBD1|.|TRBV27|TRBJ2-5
TGTGCCATTCGGGACAGGCAAGAGACCCAGTACTTC
CAIRDRQETQYF